The clone carrying this T cell receptor (beta chain) is labeled medium-sized. No antigen is known for it. This CDR3 has 11 residues. Germline CDR1 and CDR2: SQVTM and ANQGSEA. Trimming removed 3 bases at V and 11 bases at J, with 11 bases between. A single record per CDR3 protein comes from TCRdb applying MiXCR to the RT-PCR reads. This table has just under 250,000 distinct CDR3 sequences, 9% to 15% appearing once. The data were obtained in a study of response to subunit inactivated influenza vaccine. Findings of the study overall: The authors proposed limited new T cell recruitment per seasonal influenza vaccination.

The V and J genes are TRBV29-1 and TRBJ2-1; tentatively, D is TRBD1 (5 bases). This sequence originates from a man aged 50 to 59 who received an inactivated influenza vaccine. The sequenced sample was non-naive T cells sorted from PBMCs, obtained approximately 15 days before vaccination. The CDR3 nucleotides read TGCAGCGTTGACTTCAGGGAAAAGCAGTTCTTC. This translates into CSVDFREKQFF.